This is a list of T cell receptor beta chains from one sample in a study of read filtering for tumor transcriptome and immune sequencing. TCRdb re-derived calls from the reads in MiXCR, one entry per CDR3 protein. In the table there are about 63,000 distinct CDR3 sequences, roughly 13% of which are singletons. Sequenced sample: a population of CD138-negative cells sorted from bone marrow. Receptors were obtained from a donor at least 40 years old with multiple myeloma. Both conserved end residues are part of each CDR3. A D gene is named only where the DNA matches it firmly. A clone size is listed for some rows: how often the clone was seen (once, few, many), or a class if it is expanded.

v_call: TRBV18
d_call: TRBD1
j_call: TRBJ1-1
clone_size: many
cdr3_aa: CASSPPGQGRNTEAFF
cdr3_nt: TGTGCCAGCTCACCACCCGGACAGGGCCGGAACACTGAAGCTTTCTTT

v_call: TRBV3-1
d_call: -
j_call: TRBJ2-1
clone_size: many
cdr3_aa: CASSQWRTSYNEQFF
cdr3_nt: TGTGCCAGCAGCCAATGGCGGACGTCCTACAATGAGCAGTTCTTC

v_call: TRBV5-5
d_call: -
j_call: TRBJ1-1
clone_size: many
cdr3_aa: CASSLDRDTEAFF
cdr3_nt: TGTGCCAGCAGCTTGGACAGGGACACTGAAGCTTTCTTT

v_call: TRBV6-2/TRBV6-3
d_call: -
j_call: TRBJ2-6
clone_size: few
cdr3_aa: CASRSGQSGANVLTF
cdr3_nt: TGTGCCAGCAGATCCGGACAGTCTGGGGCCAACGTCCTGACTTTC

v_call: TRBV28
d_call: TRBD1
j_call: TRBJ1-5
clone_size: -
cdr3_aa: CASSPGQGVNQPQHF
cdr3_nt: TGTGCCAGCAGTCCGGGACAGGGAGTCAATCAGCCCCAGCATTTT

v_call: TRBV9
d_call: -
j_call: TRBJ2-5
clone_size: few
cdr3_aa: CASSVGHTGVETQYF
cdr3_nt: TGTGCCAGCAGCGTAGGACACACCGGGGTAGAGACCCAGTACTTC

v_call: TRBV29-1
d_call: -
j_call: TRBJ2-3
clone_size: -
cdr3_aa: CSVAGTKDTQYF
cdr3_nt: TGCAGCGTTGCGGGAACAAAGGATACGCAGTATTTT

v_call: TRBV30
d_call: -
j_call: TRBJ2-3
clone_size: many
cdr3_aa: CAWSEGTFDEDTQYF
cdr3_nt: TGTGCCTGGAGCGAGGGGACGTTTGATGAGGATACGCAGTATTTT

v_call: TRBV13
d_call: -
j_call: TRBJ2-1
clone_size: -
cdr3_aa: CASSLETGSSYNEQFF
cdr3_nt: TGTGCCAGCAGCTTAGAAACGGGAAGCTCCTACAATGAGCAGTTCTTC

v_call: TRBV20-1
d_call: TRBD2
j_call: TRBJ2-7
clone_size: many
cdr3_aa: CSAETSGNSYEQYF
cdr3_nt: TGCAGTGCAGAGACTAGCGGGAACTCCTACGAGCAGTACTTC

v_call: TRBV7-9
d_call: -
j_call: TRBJ1-1
clone_size: many
cdr3_aa: CASSLAVSARNTEAFF
cdr3_nt: TGTGCCAGCAGCTTAGCAGTCTCCGCCAGGAACACTGAAGCTTTCTTT

v_call: TRBV29-1
d_call: -
j_call: TRBJ2-5
clone_size: many
cdr3_aa: CRATRRQSPETQYF
cdr3_nt: TGCAGAGCGACACGACGACAGTCCCCAGAGACCCAGTACTTC

v_call: TRBV3-1
d_call: TRBD2
j_call: TRBJ2-2
clone_size: -
cdr3_aa: CASSLYSGLNTGELFF
cdr3_nt: TGTGCCAGCAGCCTGTATTCGGGACTAAACACCGGGGAGCTGTTTTTT

v_call: TRBV6-6
d_call: TRBD1
j_call: TRBJ1-5
clone_size: many
cdr3_aa: CASSYSSSLGQGSNQPQHF
cdr3_nt: TGTGCCAGCAGTTACTCGAGCTCCCTCGGACAGGGAAGCAATCAGCCCCAGCATTTT

v_call: TRBV27
d_call: TRBD2
j_call: TRBJ2-3
clone_size: few
cdr3_aa: CASRTQLAGDYDTQYF
cdr3_nt: TGTGCCAGCAGGACGCAACTAGCGGGAGATTACGATACGCAGTATTTT

v_call: TRBV7-2
d_call: TRBD2
j_call: TRBJ2-3
clone_size: many
cdr3_aa: CASSSSAGGLDTQYF
cdr3_nt: TGTGCCAGCAGCTCCTCTGCGGGAGGGCTTGATACGCAGTATTTT

v_call: TRBV29-1
d_call: TRBD2
j_call: TRBJ2-5
clone_size: many
cdr3_aa: CSVLLGTSFLETQYF
cdr3_nt: TGCAGCGTTTTGCTGGGGACTAGCTTTCTGGAGACCCAGTACTTC

v_call: TRBV6-2/TRBV6-3
d_call: TRBD2
j_call: TRBJ2-1
clone_size: many
cdr3_aa: CASDRTSGYNEQFF
cdr3_nt: TGTGCCAGCGACCGGACTAGCGGATACAATGAGCAGTTCTTC

v_call: TRBV11-2
d_call: -
j_call: TRBJ1-1
clone_size: few
cdr3_aa: CASSEQGYEAFF
cdr3_nt: TGTGCCAGCAGCGAACAGGGCTACGAAGCTTTCTTT

v_call: TRBV4-2
d_call: TRBD1
j_call: TRBJ1-5
clone_size: many
cdr3_aa: CASSQEGTGVGPQHF
cdr3_nt: TGTGCCAGCAGCCAAGAGGGGACAGGGGTTGGGCCCCAGCATTTT

v_call: TRBV20-1
d_call: TRBD1
j_call: TRBJ1-1
clone_size: many
cdr3_aa: CSARDGTGGSGTEAFF
cdr3_nt: TGCAGTGCTAGGGACGGGACAGGCGGGTCGGGCACTGAAGCTTTCTTT

v_call: TRBV7-9
d_call: -
j_call: TRBJ2-7
clone_size: many
cdr3_aa: CASSLSGIFSYEQYF
cdr3_nt: TGTGCCAGCAGCTTAAGCGGCATCTTCTCCTACGAGCAGTACTTC

v_call: TRBV5-1
d_call: -
j_call: TRBJ1-2
clone_size: few
cdr3_aa: CASRLDRGPNYGYTF
cdr3_nt: TGCGCCAGCAGATTGGACCGGGGACCTAACTATGGCTACACCTTC

v_call: TRBV20-1
d_call: -
j_call: TRBJ2-7
clone_size: -
cdr3_aa: CSASAHNEQYF
cdr3_nt: TGCAGTGCCTCGGCCCACAACGAGCAGTACTTC

v_call: TRBV7-9
d_call: -
j_call: TRBJ1-4
clone_size: many
cdr3_aa: CASRLLEPGDEKLFF
cdr3_nt: TGTGCCAGCAGACTCTTGGAGCCAGGGGATGAAAAACTGTTTTTT

v_call: TRBV7-9
d_call: TRBD1
j_call: TRBJ2-2
clone_size: many
cdr3_aa: CASSLLSGQGSGELFF
cdr3_nt: TGTGCCAGCAGCTTACTTAGTGGACAGGGCTCCGGGGAGCTGTTTTTT

v_call: TRBV29-1
d_call: -
j_call: TRBJ2-1
clone_size: many
cdr3_aa: CSVFTQGKGYNEQFF
cdr3_nt: TGCAGCGTATTTACTCAGGGGAAGGGGTACAATGAGCAGTTCTTC

v_call: TRBV24-1
d_call: -
j_call: TRBJ2-1
clone_size: many
cdr3_aa: CATSDFHEQFF
cdr3_nt: TGTGCCACCAGTGATTTCCATGAGCAGTTCTTC

v_call: TRBV2
d_call: -
j_call: TRBJ1-6
clone_size: many
cdr3_aa: CASKRTDLFPLHF
cdr3_nt: TGTGCCAGCAAGAGGACAGATTTGTTTCCCCTCCACTTT

v_call: TRBV11-3
d_call: TRBD2
j_call: TRBJ2-1
clone_size: many
cdr3_aa: CASSEAGGRAGEQFF
cdr3_nt: TGTGCCAGCAGCGAGGCCGGCGGGAGGGCGGGTGAGCAGTTCTTC

v_call: TRBV7-9
d_call: TRBD2
j_call: TRBJ2-1
clone_size: many
cdr3_aa: CVSSLTGTSAPNEQFF
cdr3_nt: TGTGTCAGCAGCTTAACCGGGACTAGCGCCCCGAATGAGCAGTTCTTC

v_call: TRBV29-1
d_call: -
j_call: TRBJ2-5
clone_size: many
cdr3_aa: CSVDKSRETQYF
cdr3_nt: TGCAGCGTTGATAAGTCGCGGGAGACCCAGTACTTC

v_call: TRBV7-3
d_call: -
j_call: TRBJ1-1
clone_size: -
cdr3_aa: CASSFDKFRAEAFF
cdr3_nt: TGTGCCAGCAGCTTCGACAAGTTTAGAGCTGAAGCTTTCTTT

v_call: TRBV7-9
d_call: TRBD1
j_call: TRBJ2-2
clone_size: many
cdr3_aa: CASSLLTGTGTGELFF
cdr3_nt: TGTGCCAGCAGTCTATTAACCGGGACAGGCACCGGGGAGCTGTTTTTT

v_call: TRBV29-1
d_call: -
j_call: TRBJ1-3
clone_size: few
cdr3_aa: CSVFGSSGNTIYF
cdr3_nt: TGCAGCGTTTTCGGGAGCTCTGGAAACACCATATATTTT

v_call: TRBV29-1
d_call: -
j_call: TRBJ1-5
clone_size: many
cdr3_aa: CSVQGIGNQPQHF
cdr3_nt: TGCAGCGTCCAGGGTATCGGCAATCAGCCCCAGCATTTT

v_call: TRBV29-1
d_call: -
j_call: TRBJ2-1
clone_size: many
cdr3_aa: CSVGPEDNEQFF
cdr3_nt: TGCAGCGTCGGGCCAGAGGACAATGAGCAGTTCTTC

v_call: TRBV6-2/TRBV6-3
d_call: -
j_call: TRBJ2-2
clone_size: few
cdr3_aa: CASSYRPPNTGELFF
cdr3_nt: TGTGCCAGCAGTTACCGGCCCCCGAACACCGGGGAGCTGTTTTTT

v_call: TRBV7-2
d_call: -
j_call: TRBJ2-3
clone_size: -
cdr3_aa: CASSLGLSSPDTQYF
cdr3_nt: TGTGCCAGCAGCTTAGGGTTGAGTTCCCCAGATACGCAGTATTTT

v_call: TRBV5-1
d_call: -
j_call: TRBJ2-7
clone_size: many
cdr3_aa: CASSLAGSAYEQYF
cdr3_nt: TGCGCCAGCAGCTTGGCCGGGTCTGCCTACGAGCAGTACTTC

v_call: TRBV6-6
d_call: -
j_call: TRBJ2-7
clone_size: many
cdr3_aa: CASSSRDPDYEQYF
cdr3_nt: TGTGCCAGCAGTTCCCGGGACCCTGACTACGAGCAGTACTTC

v_call: TRBV29-1
d_call: TRBD2
j_call: TRBJ2-7
clone_size: -
cdr3_aa: CSVGLVAGVEQYF
cdr3_nt: TGCAGCGTTGGGCTGGTAGCGGGAGTCGAGCAGTACTTC

v_call: TRBV7-9
d_call: -
j_call: TRBJ2-3
clone_size: many
cdr3_aa: CASSLLTGTDTQYF
cdr3_nt: TGTGCCAGCAGCCTCCTGACCGGCACAGATACGCAGTATTTT

v_call: TRBV7-8
d_call: -
j_call: TRBJ2-3
clone_size: -
cdr3_aa: CASSPLGDTDTQYF
cdr3_nt: TGTGCCAGCAGCCCCTTGGGCGACACAGATACGCAGTATTTT

v_call: TRBV29-1
d_call: -
j_call: TRBJ2-7
clone_size: many
cdr3_aa: CSVENTATYEQYF
cdr3_nt: TGCAGCGTTGAAAACACGGCTACCTACGAGCAGTACTTC

v_call: TRBV24-1
d_call: TRBD1
j_call: TRBJ2-1
clone_size: -
cdr3_aa: CATSDSPGQAYNEQFF
cdr3_nt: TGTGCCACCAGTGATTCGCCGGGACAGGCCTACAATGAGCAGTTCTTC

v_call: TRBV6-6
d_call: -
j_call: TRBJ1-1
clone_size: -
cdr3_aa: CASSEVRVPNTEAFF
cdr3_nt: TGTGCCAGCAGTGAAGTCCGGGTCCCGAACACTGAAGCTTTCTTT

v_call: TRBV7-2
d_call: -
j_call: TRBJ2-2
clone_size: many
cdr3_aa: CASRRDFRTGELFF
cdr3_nt: TGTGCCAGCAGAAGGGACTTCCGCACCGGGGAGCTGTTTTTT

v_call: TRBV7-2
d_call: -
j_call: TRBJ1-1
clone_size: many
cdr3_aa: CASSLVVGLILRTEAFF
cdr3_nt: TGTGCCAGCAGCTTAGTTGTCGGACTGATACTTCGGACTGAAGCTTTCTTT

v_call: TRBV6-2/TRBV6-3
d_call: TRBD1
j_call: TRBJ2-7
clone_size: many
cdr3_aa: CASSYSIFGQGRLGEQYF
cdr3_nt: TGTGCCAGCAGTTACTCGATCTTTGGACAGGGTCGGCTGGGAGAGCAGTACTTC

v_call: TRBV6-5
d_call: -
j_call: TRBJ2-2
clone_size: few
cdr3_aa: CANSTIRNTGELFF
cdr3_nt: TGTGCCAACAGTACAATCAGGAACACCGGGGAGCTGTTTTTT

v_call: TRBV21-1
d_call: -
j_call: TRBJ2-5
clone_size: few
cdr3_aa: CASRKARETRPLQETQYF
cdr3_nt: TGTGCCAGCAGAAAAGCGAGGGAAACCCGGCCCCTACAAGAGACCCAGTACTTC

v_call: TRBV20-1
d_call: TRBD1
j_call: TRBJ2-7
clone_size: many
cdr3_aa: CSARADRDEQYF
cdr3_nt: TGCAGTGCTAGGGCGGACAGGGACGAGCAGTACTTC

v_call: TRBV19
d_call: TRBD2
j_call: TRBJ2-2
clone_size: many
cdr3_aa: CASSIASGVSNTGELFF
cdr3_nt: TGTGCCAGTAGTATAGCTAGCGGGGTGTCGAACACCGGGGAGCTGTTTTTT

v_call: TRBV14
d_call: -
j_call: TRBJ2-7
clone_size: -
cdr3_aa: CASSQDRGAYYEQYF
cdr3_nt: TGTGCCAGCAGCCAAGATCGGGGCGCTTACTACGAGCAGTACTTC